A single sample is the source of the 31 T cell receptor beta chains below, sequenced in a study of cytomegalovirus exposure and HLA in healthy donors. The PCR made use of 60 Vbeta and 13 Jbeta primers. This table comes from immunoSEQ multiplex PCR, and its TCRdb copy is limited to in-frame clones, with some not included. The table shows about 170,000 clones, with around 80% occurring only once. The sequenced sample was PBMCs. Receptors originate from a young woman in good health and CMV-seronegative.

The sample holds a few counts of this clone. CDR3 nucleotides: TGTGCCAGTAGCTCCATCTGGACAGAGAACTATGGCTACACCTTC. This translates into CASSSIWTENYGYTF. V is TRBV19 and J is TRBJ1-2, with D possibly TRBD1 on 6 matching bases. There are 15 residues in the CDR3. Trimming removed 6 bases at V and 2 bases at J, with 16 bases between. Germline CDR1 is LNHDA and CDR2 is SQIVND (reference sequence).

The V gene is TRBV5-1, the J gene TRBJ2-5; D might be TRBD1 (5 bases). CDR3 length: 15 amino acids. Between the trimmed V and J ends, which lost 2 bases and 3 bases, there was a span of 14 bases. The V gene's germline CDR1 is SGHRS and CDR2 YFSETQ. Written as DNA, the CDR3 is TGCGCCAGCAGCTTAACAGGTTTTCCCAAAGAGACCCAGTACTTC. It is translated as CASSLTGFPKETQYF. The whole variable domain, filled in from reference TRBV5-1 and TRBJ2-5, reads KAGVTQTPRYLIKTRGQQVTLSCSPISGHRSVSWYQQTPGQGLQFLFEYFSETQRNKGNFPGRFSGRQFSNSRSEMNVSTLELGDSALYLCASSLTGFPKETQYFGPGTRLLVL.

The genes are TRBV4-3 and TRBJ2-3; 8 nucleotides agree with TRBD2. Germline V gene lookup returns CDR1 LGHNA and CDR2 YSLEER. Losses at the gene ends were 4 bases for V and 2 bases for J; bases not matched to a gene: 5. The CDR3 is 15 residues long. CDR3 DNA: TGCGCCAGCAGCCCGACGGGGGGGGCCACAGATACGCAGTATTTT. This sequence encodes CASSPTGGATDTQYF.

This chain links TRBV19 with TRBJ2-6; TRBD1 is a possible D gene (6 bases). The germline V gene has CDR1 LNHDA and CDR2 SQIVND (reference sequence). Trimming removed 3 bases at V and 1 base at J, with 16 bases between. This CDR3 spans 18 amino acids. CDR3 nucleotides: TGTGCCAGTAGTATTAAGGGGGTTAGCATTTCTGGGGCCAACGTCCTGACTTTC. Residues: CASSIKGVSISGANVLTF.

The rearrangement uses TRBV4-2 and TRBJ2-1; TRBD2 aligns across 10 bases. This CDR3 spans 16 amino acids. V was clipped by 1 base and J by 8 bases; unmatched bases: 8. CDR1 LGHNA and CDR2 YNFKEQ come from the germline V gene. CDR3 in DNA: TGTGCCAGCAGCCAAGTAGCTAGCGGGAGCGTGGATGAGCAGTTCTTC. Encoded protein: CASSQVASGSVDEQFF.

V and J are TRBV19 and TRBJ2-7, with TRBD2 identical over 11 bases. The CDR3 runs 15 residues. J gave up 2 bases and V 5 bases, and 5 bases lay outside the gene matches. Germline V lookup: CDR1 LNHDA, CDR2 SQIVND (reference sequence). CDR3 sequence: CASSLLAGETYEQYF. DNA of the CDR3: TGTGCCAGTAGTTTACTAGCGGGAGAAACCTACGAGCAGTACTTC.

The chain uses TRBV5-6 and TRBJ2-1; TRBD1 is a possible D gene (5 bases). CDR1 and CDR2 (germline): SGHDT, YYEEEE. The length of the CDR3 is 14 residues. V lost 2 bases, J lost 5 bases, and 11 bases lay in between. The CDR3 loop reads CASSFTGADNEQFF. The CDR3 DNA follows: TGTGCCAGCAGCTTCACTGGGGCTGACAATGAGCAGTTCTTC.

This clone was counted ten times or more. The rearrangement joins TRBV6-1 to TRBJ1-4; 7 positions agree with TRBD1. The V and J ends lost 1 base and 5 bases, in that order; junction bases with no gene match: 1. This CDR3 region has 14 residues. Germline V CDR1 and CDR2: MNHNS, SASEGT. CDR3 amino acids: CASSEGQGNEKLFF. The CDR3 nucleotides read TGTGCCAGCAGTGAAGGACAGGGAAATGAAAAACTGTTTTTT.

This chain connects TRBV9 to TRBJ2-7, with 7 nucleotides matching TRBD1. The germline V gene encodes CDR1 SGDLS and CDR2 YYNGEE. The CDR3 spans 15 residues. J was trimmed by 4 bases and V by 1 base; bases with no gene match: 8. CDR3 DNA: TGTGCCAGCAGCGTAACCACAGGGGCTCTTTACGAGCAGTACTTC. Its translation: CASSVTTGALYEQYF. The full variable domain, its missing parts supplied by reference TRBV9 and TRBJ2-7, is DSGVTQTPKHLITATGQRVTLRCSPRSGDLSVYWYQQSLDQGLQFLIQYYNGEERAKGNILERFSAQQFPDLHSELNLSSLELGDSALYFCASSVTTGALYEQYFGPGTRLTVT.

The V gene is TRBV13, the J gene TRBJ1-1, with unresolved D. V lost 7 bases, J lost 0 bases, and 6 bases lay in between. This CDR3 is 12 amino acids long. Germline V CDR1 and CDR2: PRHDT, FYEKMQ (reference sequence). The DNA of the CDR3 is TGTGCCAGCAACCACATGAACACTGAAGCTTTCTTT. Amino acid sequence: CASNHMNTEAFF.

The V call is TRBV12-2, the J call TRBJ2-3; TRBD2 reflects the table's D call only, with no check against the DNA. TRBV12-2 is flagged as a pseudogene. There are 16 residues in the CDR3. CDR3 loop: CASRPWTSGHTDTQYF. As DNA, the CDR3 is TGTGCAAGTCGCCCCTGGACTAGCGGACACACAGATACGCAGTATTTT.

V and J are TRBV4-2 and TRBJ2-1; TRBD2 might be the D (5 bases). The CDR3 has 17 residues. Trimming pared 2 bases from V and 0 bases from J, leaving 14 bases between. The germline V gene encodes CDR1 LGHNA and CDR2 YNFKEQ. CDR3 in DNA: TGTGCCAGCAGCCAAAATTCGCTAGCTCACTCCTACAATGAGCAGTTCTTC. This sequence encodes CASSQNSLAHSYNEQFF.

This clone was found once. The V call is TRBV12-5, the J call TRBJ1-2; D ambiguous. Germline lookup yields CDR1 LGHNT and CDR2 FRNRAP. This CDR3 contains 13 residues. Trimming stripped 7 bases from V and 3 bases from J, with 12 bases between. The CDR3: CASAPTAHYGYTF. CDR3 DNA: TGTGCTAGTGCCCCCACAGCTCACTATGGCTACACCTTC.

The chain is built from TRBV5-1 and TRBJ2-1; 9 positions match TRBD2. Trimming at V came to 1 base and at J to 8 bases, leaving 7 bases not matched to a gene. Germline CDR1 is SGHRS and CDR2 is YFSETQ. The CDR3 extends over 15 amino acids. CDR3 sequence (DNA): TGCGCCAGCAGCTTGTACCCTAGCGGGACGGATGAGCAGTTCTTC. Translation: CASSLYPSGTDEQFF.

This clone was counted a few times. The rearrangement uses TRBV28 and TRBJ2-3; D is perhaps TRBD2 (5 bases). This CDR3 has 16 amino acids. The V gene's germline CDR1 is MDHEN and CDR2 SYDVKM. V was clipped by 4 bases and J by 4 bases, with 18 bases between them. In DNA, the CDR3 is TGTGCCAGCAGTTCCAAACATCGGGAATACCCAGATACGCAGTATTTT. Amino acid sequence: CASSSKHREYPDTQYF.

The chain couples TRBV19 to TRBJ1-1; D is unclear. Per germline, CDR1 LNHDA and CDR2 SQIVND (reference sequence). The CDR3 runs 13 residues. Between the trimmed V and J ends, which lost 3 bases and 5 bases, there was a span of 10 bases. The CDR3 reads CASSIGLYTEAFF. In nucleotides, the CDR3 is TGTGCCAGTAGTATTGGGCTATATACTGAAGCTTTCTTT. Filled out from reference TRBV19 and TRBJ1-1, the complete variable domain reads DGGITQSPKYLFRKEGQNVTLSCEQNLNHDAMYWYRQDPGQGLRLIYYSQIVNDFQKGDIAEGYSVSREKKESFPLTVTSAQKNPTAFYLCASSIGLYTEAFFGQGTRLTVV.

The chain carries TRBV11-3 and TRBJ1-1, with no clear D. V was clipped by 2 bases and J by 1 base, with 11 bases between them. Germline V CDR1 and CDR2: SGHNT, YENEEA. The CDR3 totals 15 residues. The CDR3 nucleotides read TGTGCCAGCAGCTTACAGACTGCAAGGAACACTGAAGCTTTCTTT. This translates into CASSLQTARNTEAFF.

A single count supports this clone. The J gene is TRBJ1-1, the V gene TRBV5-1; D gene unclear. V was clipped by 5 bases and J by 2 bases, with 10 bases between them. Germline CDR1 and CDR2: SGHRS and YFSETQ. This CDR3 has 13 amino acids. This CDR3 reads CASSRRGNTEAFF. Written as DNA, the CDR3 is TGCGCCAGCAGTCGACGGGGAAACACTGAAGCTTTCTTT.

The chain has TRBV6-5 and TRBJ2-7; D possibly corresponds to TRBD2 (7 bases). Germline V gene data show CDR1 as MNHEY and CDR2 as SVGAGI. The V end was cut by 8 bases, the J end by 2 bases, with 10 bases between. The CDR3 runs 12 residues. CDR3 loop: CASAGATYEQYF. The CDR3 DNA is TGTGCCAGCGCGGGGGCGACCTACGAGCAGTACTTC.

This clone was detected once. Written as DNA, the CDR3 is TGTGCCAGTAGTCCAGATTCCGGGACTAGGACCAATGAGCAGTTCTTC. Translated, it gives CASSPDSGTRTNEQFF. This sequence joins TRBV19 and TRBJ2-1, with 8 bases fitting TRBD2. Trimming removed 5 bases from V and 6 bases from J; junction bases left unmatched: 12. Germline values: CDR1 LNHDA, CDR2 SQIVND (reference sequence). CDR3 size: 16 residues.

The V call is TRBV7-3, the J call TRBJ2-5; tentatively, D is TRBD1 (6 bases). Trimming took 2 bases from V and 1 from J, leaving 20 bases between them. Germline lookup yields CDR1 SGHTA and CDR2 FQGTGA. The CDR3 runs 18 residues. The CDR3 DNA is TGTGCCAGCAGCTTAGGTCGGCAGGGGAACTCGGGCCAAGAGACCCAGTACTTC. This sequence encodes CASSLGRQGNSGQETQYF.

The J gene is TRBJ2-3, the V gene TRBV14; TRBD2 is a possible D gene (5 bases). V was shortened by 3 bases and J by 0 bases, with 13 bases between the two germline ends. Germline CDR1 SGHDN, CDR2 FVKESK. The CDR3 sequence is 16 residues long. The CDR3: CASSQPQRTSTDTQYF. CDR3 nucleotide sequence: TGTGCCAGCAGCCAGCCCCAGCGGACTAGCACAGATACGCAGTATTTT.

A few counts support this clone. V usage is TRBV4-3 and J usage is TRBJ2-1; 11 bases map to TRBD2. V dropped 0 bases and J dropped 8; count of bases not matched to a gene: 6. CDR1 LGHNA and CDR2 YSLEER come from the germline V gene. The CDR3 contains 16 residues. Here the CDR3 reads CASSQELAGGPHEQFF. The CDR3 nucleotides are TGCGCCAGCAGCCAAGAATTAGCGGGAGGGCCCCATGAGCAGTTCTTC.

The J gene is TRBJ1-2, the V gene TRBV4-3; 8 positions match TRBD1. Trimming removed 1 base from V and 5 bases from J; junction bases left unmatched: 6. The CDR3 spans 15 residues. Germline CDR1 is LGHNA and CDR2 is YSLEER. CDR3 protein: CASSQGEDREYGYTF. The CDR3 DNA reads TGCGCCAGCAGCCAAGGCGAGGACAGGGAGTATGGCTACACCTTC.

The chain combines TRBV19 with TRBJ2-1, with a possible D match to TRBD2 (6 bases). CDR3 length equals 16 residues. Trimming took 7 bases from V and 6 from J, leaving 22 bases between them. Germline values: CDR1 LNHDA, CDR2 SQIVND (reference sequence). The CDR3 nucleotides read TGTGCCAGTACCGACCCCGGGGGACGGAACCTCAATGAGCAGTTCTTC. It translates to CASTDPGGRNLNEQFF. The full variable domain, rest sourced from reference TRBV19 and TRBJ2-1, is DGGITQSPKYLFRKEGQNVTLSCEQNLNHDAMYWYRQDPGQGLRLIYYSQIVNDFQKGDIAEGYSVSREKKESFPLTVTSAQKNPTAFYLCASTDPGGRNLNEQFFGPGTRLTVL.

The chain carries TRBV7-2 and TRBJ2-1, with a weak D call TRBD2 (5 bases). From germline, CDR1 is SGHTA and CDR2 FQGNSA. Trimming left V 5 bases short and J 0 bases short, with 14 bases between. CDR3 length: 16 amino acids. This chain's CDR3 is CASSVSGGSSYNEQFF. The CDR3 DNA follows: TGTGCCAGCAGCGTTTCCGGAGGCAGCTCCTACAATGAGCAGTTCTTC.

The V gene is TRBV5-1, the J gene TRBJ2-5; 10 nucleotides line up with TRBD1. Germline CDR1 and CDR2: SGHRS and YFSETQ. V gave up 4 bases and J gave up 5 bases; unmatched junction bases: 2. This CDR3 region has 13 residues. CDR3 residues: CASSPTGGETQYF. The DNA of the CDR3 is TGCGCCAGCAGCCCGACAGGGGGCGAGACCCAGTACTTC.

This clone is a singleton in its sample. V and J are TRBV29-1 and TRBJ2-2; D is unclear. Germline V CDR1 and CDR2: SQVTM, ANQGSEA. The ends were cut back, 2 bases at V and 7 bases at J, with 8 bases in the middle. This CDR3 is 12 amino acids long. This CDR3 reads CSVESRVGELFF. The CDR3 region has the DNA TGCAGCGTTGAATCTCGGGTCGGGGAGCTGTTTTTT.

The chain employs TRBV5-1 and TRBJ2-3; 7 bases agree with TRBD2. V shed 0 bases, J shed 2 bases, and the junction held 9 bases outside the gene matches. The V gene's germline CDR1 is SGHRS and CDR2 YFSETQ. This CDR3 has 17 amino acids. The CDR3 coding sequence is TGCGCCAGCAGCTTGGAGGCTCCTAGCGGAGTCACAGATACGCAGTATTTT. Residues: CASSLEAPSGVTDTQYF. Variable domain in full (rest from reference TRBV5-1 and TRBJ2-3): KAGVTQTPRYLIKTRGQQVTLSCSPISGHRSVSWYQQTPGQGLQFLFEYFSETQRNKGNFPGRFSGRQFSNSRSEMNVSTLELGDSALYLCASSLEAPSGVTDTQYFGPGTRLTVL.

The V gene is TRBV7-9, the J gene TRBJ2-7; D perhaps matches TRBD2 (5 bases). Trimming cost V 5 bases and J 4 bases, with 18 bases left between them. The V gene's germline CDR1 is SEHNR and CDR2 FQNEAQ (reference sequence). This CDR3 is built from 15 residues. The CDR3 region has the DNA TGTGCCAGCAGCCCCGACCCAGCATCGGGGTACGAGCAGTACTTC. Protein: CASSPDPASGYEQYF.

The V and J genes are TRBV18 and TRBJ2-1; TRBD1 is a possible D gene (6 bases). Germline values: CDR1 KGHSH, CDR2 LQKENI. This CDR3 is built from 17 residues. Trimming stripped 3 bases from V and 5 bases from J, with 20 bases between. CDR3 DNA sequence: TGTGCCAGCTCACCTGTGGGGGCACCTCGACGCAACAATGAGCAGTTCTTC. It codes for CASSPVGAPRRNNEQFF. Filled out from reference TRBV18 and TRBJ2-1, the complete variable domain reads NAGVMQNPRHLVRRRGQEARLRCSPMKGHSHVYWYRQLPEEGLKFMVYLQKENIIDESGMPKERFSAEFPKEGPSILRIQQVVRGDSAAYFCASSPVGAPRRNNEQFFGPGTRLTVL.